This paragraph reports one TCR beta chain. The target antigen is unknown. Donors each gave about 2.6 ml of blood. This sample is part of a study of monozygotic twins with inflammatory bowel disease. Overall study findings and caveats: TCRbeta diversity (inverse Simpson) was lower in IBD patients than in healthy co-twins. Added variability in patient repertoires may stem from differing immunosuppressive treatments.

After re-calling the 5' RACE reads, TCRdb lists one entry per CDR3 protein, DNA absent. In total, the table holds some 450,000 distinct CDR3 sequences. The CDR3 sequence is 15 residues long. Germline V gene sequence: CDR1 SEHNR, CDR2 FQNEAQ (reference sequence). Sequenced: blood. V gene TRBV7-9 combines with J gene TRBJ1-3; absent DNA, TCRdb's TRBD1 call cannot be checked. This TCR came from a human donor with ulcerative colitis or Crohn's disease, or a healthy co-twin of an affected twin (not recorded which). Here the CDR3 reads CASSLARGSGNTIYF.